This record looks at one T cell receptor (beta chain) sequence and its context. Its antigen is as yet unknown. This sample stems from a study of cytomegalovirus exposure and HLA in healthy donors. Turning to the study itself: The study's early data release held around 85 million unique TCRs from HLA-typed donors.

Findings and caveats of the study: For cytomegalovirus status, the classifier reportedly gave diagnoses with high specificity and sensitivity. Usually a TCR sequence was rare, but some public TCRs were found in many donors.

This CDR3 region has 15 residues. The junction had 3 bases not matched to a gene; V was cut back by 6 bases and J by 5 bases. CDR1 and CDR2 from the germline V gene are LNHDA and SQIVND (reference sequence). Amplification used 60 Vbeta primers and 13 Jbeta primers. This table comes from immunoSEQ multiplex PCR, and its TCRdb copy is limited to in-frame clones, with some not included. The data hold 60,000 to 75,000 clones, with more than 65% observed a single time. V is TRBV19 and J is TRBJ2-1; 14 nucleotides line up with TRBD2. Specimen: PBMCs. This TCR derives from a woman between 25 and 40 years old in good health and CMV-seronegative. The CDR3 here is CASRLGLAGDNEQFF. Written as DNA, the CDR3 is TGTGCCAGTAGATTGGGACTAGCGGGAGACAATGAGCAGTTCTTC.